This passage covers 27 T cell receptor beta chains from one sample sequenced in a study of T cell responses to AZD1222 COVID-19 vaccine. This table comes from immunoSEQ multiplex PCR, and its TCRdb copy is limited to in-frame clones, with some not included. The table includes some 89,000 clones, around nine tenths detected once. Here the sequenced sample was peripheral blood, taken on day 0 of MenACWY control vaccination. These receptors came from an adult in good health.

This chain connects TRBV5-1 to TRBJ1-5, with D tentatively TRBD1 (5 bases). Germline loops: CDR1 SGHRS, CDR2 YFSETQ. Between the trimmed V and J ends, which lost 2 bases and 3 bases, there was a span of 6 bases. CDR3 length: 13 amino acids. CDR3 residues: CASSLGANQPQHF. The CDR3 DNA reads TGCGCCAGCAGCTTAGGGGCCAATCAGCCCCAGCATTTT. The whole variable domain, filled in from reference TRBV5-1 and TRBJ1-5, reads KAGVTQTPRYLIKTRGQQVTLSCSPISGHRSVSWYQQTPGQGLQFLFEYFSETQRNKGNFPGRFSGRQFSNSRSEMNVSTLELGDSALYLCASSLGANQPQHFGDGTRLSIL.

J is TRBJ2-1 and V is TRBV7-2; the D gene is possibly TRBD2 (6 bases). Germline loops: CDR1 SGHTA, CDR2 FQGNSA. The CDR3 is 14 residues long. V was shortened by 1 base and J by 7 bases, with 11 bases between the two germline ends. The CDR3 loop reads CASSLVPAGNEQFF. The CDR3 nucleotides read TGTGCCAGCAGCTTAGTACCGGCGGGAAATGAGCAGTTCTTC.

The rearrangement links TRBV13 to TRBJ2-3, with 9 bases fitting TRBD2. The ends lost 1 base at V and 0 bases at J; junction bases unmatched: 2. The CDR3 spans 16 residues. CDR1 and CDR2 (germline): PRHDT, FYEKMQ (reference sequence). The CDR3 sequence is CASSLAAGGSTDTQYF. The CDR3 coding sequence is TGTGCCAGCAGCTTAGCGGCGGGGGGGAGCACAGATACGCAGTATTTT.

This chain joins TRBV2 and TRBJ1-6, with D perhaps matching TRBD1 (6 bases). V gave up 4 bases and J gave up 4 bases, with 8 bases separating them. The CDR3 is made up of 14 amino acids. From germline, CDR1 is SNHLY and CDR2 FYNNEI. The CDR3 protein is CASSATGYNSPLHF. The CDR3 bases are TGTGCCAGCAGTGCCACAGGGTATAATTCACCCCTCCACTTT.

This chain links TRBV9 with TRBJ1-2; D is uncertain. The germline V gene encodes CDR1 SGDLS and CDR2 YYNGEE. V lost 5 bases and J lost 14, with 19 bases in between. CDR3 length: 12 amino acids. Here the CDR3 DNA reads TGTGCCAGCAGTGACCCCGATGGGTCGGCTACCTTC. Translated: CASSDPDGSATF.

The CDR3 here is CASSSWAGGLYEQYF. DNA for the CDR3: TGTGCCAGCAGTTCTTGGGCAGGGGGCTTGTACGAGCAGTACTTC. The genes are TRBV28 and TRBJ2-7, with 8 bases that match TRBD1. Germline V gives CDR1 MDHEN, CDR2 SYDVKM. CDR3 length equals 15 residues. V gave up 4 bases and J gave up 4 bases; unmatched junction bases: 9.

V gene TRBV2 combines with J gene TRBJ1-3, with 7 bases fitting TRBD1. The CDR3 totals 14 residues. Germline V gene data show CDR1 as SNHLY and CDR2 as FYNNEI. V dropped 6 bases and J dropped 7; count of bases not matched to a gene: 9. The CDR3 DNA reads TGTGCCAGCAGACCGACAGGGAGATGGAACACCATATATTTT. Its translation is CASRPTGRWNTIYF.

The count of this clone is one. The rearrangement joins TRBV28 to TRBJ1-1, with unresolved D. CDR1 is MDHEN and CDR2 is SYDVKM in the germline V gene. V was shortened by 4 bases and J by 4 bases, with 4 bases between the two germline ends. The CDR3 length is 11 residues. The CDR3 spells CASSSPTEAFF. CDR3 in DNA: TGTGCCAGCAGTTCACCCACTGAAGCTTTCTTT.

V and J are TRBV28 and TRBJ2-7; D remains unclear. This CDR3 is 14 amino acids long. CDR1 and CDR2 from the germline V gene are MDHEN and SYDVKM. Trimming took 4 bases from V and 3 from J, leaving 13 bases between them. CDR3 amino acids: CASSSPPQYYEQYF. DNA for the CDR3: TGTGCCAGCAGTTCCCCTCCGCAATACTACGAGCAGTACTTC. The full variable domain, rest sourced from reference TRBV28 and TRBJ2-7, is DVKVTQSSRYLVKRTGEKVFLECVQDMDHENMFWYRQDPGLGLRLIYFSYDVKMKEKGDIPEGYSVSREKKERFSLILESASTNQTSMYLCASSSPPQYYEQYFGPGTRLTVT.

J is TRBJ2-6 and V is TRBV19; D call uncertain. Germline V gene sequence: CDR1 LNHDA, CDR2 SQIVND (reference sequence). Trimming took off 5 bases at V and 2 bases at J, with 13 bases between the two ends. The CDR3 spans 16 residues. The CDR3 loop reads CASSPPWGTGANVLTF. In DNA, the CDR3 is TGTGCCAGTAGTCCCCCGTGGGGTACTGGGGCCAACGTCCTGACTTTC.

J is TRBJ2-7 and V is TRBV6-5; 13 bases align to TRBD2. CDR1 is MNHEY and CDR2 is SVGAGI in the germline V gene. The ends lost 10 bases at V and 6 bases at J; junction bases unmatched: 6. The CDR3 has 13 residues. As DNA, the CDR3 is TGTGCCACTACCGGGACTAGCGGGATCGAGCAGTACTTC. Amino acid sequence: CATTGTSGIEQYF.

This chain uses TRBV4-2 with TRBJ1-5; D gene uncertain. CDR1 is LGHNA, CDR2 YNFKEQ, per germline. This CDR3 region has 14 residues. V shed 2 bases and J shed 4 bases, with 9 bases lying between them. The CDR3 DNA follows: TGTGCCAGCAGCCAACTCCCCGATAATCAGCCCCAGCATTTT. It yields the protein CASSQLPDNQPQHF.

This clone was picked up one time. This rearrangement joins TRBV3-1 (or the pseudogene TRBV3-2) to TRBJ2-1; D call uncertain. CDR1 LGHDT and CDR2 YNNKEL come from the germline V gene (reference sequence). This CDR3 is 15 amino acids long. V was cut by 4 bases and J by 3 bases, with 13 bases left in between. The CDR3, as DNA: TGTGCCAGCAGCCTTAGTTCAGGAATCTACAATGAGCAGTTCTTC. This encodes CASSLSSGIYNEQFF.

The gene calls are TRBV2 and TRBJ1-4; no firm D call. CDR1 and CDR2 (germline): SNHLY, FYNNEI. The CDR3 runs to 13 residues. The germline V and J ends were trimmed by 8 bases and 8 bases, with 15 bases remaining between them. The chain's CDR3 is CASDDPTPEKLFF. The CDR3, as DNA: TGTGCCAGCGACGATCCGACACCAGAAAAACTGTTTTTT.

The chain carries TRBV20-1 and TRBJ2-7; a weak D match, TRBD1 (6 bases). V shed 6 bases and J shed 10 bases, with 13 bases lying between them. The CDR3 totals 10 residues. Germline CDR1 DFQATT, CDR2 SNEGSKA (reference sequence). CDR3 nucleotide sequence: TGCAGTGCCAGTTACAGGGAACAGTACTTC. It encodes CSASYREQYF.

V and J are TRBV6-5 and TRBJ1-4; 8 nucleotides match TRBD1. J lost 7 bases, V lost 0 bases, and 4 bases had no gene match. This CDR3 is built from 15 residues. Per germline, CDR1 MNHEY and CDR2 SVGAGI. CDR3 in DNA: TGTGCCAGCAGTTACTCCGCAGGGGGCGGTGAAAAACTGTTTTTT. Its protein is CASSYSAGGGEKLFF.

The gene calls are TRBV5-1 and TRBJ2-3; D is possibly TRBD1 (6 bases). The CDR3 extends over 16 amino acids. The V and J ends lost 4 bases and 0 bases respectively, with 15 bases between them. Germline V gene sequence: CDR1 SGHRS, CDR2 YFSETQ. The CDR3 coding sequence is TGCGCCAGCAGCCCCGGGACACAGGCTAGCACAGATACGCAGTATTTT. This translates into CASSPGTQASTDTQYF.

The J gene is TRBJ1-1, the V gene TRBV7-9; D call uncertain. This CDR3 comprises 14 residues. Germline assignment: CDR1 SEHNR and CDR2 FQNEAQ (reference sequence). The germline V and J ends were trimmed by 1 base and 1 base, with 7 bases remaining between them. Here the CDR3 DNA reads TGTGCCAGCAGCTTAGGGTTTAGGAACACTGAAGCTTTCTTT. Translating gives CASSLGFRNTEAFF.

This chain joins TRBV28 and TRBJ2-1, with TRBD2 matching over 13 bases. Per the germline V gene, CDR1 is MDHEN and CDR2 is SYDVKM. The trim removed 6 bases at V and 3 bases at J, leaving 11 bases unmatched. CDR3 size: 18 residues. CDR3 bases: TGTGCCAGCAGGACCGGGACTAGCGGGATCGCCTACTACAATGAGCAGTTCTTC. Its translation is CASRTGTSGIAYYNEQFF.

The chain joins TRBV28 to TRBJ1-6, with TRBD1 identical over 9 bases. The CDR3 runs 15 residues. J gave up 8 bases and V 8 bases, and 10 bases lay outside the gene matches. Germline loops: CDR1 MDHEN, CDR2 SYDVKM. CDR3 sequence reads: CASGPPGTGYSPLHF. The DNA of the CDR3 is TGTGCCAGCGGACCCCCCGGGACAGGGTATTCACCCCTCCACTTT.

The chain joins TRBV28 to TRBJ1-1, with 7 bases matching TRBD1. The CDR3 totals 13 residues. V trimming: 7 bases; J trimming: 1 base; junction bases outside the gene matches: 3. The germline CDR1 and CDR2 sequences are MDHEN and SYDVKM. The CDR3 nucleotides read TGTGCCAGCACGACAGGGCCGAACACTGAAGCTTTCTTT. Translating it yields CASTTGPNTEAFF. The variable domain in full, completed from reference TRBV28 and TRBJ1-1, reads DVKVTQSSRYLVKRTGEKVFLECVQDMDHENMFWYRQDPGLGLRLIYFSYDVKMKEKGDIPEGYSVSREKKERFSLILESASTNQTSMYLCASTTGPNTEAFFGQGTRLTVV.

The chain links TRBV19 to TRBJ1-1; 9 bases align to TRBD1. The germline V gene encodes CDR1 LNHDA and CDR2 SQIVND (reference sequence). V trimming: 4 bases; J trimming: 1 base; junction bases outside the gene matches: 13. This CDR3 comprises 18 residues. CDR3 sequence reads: CASSTLGQGIGGNTEAFF. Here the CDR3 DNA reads TGTGCCAGTAGTACTTTGGGACAGGGAATTGGAGGGAACACTGAAGCTTTCTTT.

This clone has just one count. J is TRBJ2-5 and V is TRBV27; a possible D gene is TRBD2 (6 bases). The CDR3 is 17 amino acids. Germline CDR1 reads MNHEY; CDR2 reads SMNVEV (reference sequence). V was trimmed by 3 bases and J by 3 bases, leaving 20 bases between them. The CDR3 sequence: CASSFSFGGKGEETQYF. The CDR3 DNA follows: TGTGCCAGCAGTTTTTCTTTTGGCGGGAAGGGCGAAGAGACCCAGTACTTC.

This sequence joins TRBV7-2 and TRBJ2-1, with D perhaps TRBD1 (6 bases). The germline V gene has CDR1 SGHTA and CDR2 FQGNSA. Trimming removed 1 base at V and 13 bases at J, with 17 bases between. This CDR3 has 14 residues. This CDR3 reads CASSLVLLGGIQFF. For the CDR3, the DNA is TGTGCCAGCAGCTTAGTTCTTCTAGGGGGTATACAGTTCTTC. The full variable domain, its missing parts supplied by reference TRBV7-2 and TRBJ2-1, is GAGVSQSPSNKVTEKGKDVELRCDPISGHTALYWYRQSLGQGLEFLIYFQGNSAPDKSGLPSDRFSAERTGGSVSTLTIQRTQQEDSAVYLCASSLVLLGGIQFFGPGTRLTVL.

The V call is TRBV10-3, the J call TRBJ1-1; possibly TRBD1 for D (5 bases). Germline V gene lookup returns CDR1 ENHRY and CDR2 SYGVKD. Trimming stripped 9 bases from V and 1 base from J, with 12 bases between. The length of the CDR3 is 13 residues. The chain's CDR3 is CAIQTDPNTEAFF. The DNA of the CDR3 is TGTGCCATACAGACAGACCCGAACACTGAAGCTTTCTTT.

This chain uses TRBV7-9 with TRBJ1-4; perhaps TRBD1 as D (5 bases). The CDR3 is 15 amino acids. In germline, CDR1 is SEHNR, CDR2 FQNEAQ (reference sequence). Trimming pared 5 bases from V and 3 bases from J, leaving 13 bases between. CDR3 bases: TGTGCCAGCAGCCCGGGGGTGGGAGCTAATGAAAAACTGTTTTTT. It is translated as CASSPGVGANEKLFF.

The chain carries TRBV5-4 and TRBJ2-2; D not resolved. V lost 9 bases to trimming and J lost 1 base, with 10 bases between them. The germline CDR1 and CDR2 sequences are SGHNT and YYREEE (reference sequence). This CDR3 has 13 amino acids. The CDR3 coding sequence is TGTGCCACTATAGACCAGAACACCGGGGAGCTGTTTTTT. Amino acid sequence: CATIDQNTGELFF.